Listed below are T cell receptor beta chains from one sample, sequenced in a study of shared T cell receptors in the human thymus. Sequenced by immunoSEQ multiplex PCR; TCRdb stores in-frame clones only, minus some. Counted here are 450,000 to 650,000 clones, around 78% occurring once; the ten biggest clones make up 0.013%. These data also featured in a second study, about human thymus T cells.

Sequencing was done on a sample of thymocytes. The receptors come from a boy in the first two years of life with a congenital heart defect. Each CDR3 is given with its conserved first and last residue. A D gene is named only where the DNA matches it firmly. Expanded clones get a size class; other rows say once, few or many, or leave the size out.

d_gene: NA; j_gene: TRBJ2-7; v_gene: TRBV14; abundance: NA; CDR3nt: TGTGCCAGCAGCCAACGACAGCTCCGGAGCTCCTACGAGCAGTACTTC; CDR3aa: CASSQRQLRSSYEQYF
d_gene: NA; j_gene: TRBJ2-1; v_gene: TRBV11-2; abundance: NA; CDR3nt: TGTGCCAGCAGCTTAAATGGCGGGGCTGGCAATGAGCAGTTCTTC; CDR3aa: CASSLNGGAGNEQFF
d_gene: NA; j_gene: TRBJ2-7; v_gene: TRBV29-1; abundance: NA; CDR3nt: TGCAGCGTTGTGGGGGGGCCCTACGAGCAGTACTTC; CDR3aa: CSVVGGPYEQYF
d_gene: NA; j_gene: TRBJ2-5; v_gene: TRBV28; abundance: few; CDR3nt: TGTGCCAGCAGCCCGGACAAAGAGACCCAGTACTTC; CDR3aa: CASSPDKETQYF
d_gene: NA; j_gene: TRBJ1-1; v_gene: TRBV6-1; abundance: NA; CDR3nt: TGTGCCAGCAGTGAAGAAGGAGCGAACACTGAAGCTTTCTTT; CDR3aa: CASSEEGANTEAFF
d_gene: TRBD2; j_gene: TRBJ2-1; v_gene: TRBV5-1; abundance: NA; CDR3nt: TGCGCCAGCAGCTTGACTTCCGGGACTAGCGGGAGAGACGCGGGTAACAATGAGCAGTTCTTC; CDR3aa: CASSLTSGTSGRDAGNNEQFF
d_gene: TRBD2; j_gene: TRBJ2-7; v_gene: TRBV14; abundance: NA; CDR3nt: TGTGCCAGCAGCCAAGACGGGAGGGACTCCTACGAGCAGTACTTC; CDR3aa: CASSQDGRDSYEQYF
d_gene: NA; j_gene: TRBJ2-2; v_gene: TRBV5-1; abundance: few; CDR3nt: TGCGCCAGCAGCTTGGAGCGTGAAGGCCCCGGGGAGCTGTTTTTT; CDR3aa: CASSLEREGPGELFF
d_gene: TRBD1; j_gene: TRBJ2-6; v_gene: TRBV10-3; abundance: NA; CDR3nt: TGTGCCATCAGTGAGCGACAGGGGACCGGGGCCAACGTCCTGACTTTC; CDR3aa: CAISERQGTGANVLTF
d_gene: TRBD1; j_gene: TRBJ1-5; v_gene: TRBV7-8; abundance: NA; CDR3nt: TGTGCCAGCAGCACACCGGACAGGGCCTGTGGTCAGCCCCAGCATTTT; CDR3aa: CASSTPDRACGQPQHF
d_gene: TRBD2; j_gene: TRBJ2-7; v_gene: TRBV6-5; abundance: NA; CDR3nt: TGTGCCAGCAGTTACGAGCGGGAGCCCCACGAGCAGTACTTC; CDR3aa: CASSYEREPHEQYF
d_gene: TRBD2; j_gene: TRBJ2-1; v_gene: TRBV25-1; abundance: NA; CDR3nt: TGTGCCAGCATTAGCGGGAGGGCCCGCAATGAGCAGTTCTTC; CDR3aa: CASISGRARNEQFF
d_gene: NA; j_gene: TRBJ1-2; v_gene: TRBV6-1; abundance: NA; CDR3nt: TGTGCCAGCAGTGAATTGGGGCAACACAGGGCCAAGGGCTACACCTTC; CDR3aa: CASSELGQHRAKGYTF
d_gene: TRBD2; j_gene: TRBJ2-1; v_gene: TRBV4-2; abundance: NA; CDR3nt: TGTGCCAGCAGCCCCCCCGTCGCTAGCGGGAGGAATGAGCAGTTCTTC; CDR3aa: CASSPPVASGRNEQFF
d_gene: TRBD2; j_gene: TRBJ2-7; v_gene: TRBV27; abundance: NA; CDR3nt: TGTGCCAGCAGTTCCTACACCGGGACTAGCGGGAGGGAGAGCTCCTACGAGCAGTACTTC; CDR3aa: CASSSYTGTSGRESSYEQYF
d_gene: TRBD1; j_gene: TRBJ2-7; v_gene: TRBV29-1; abundance: NA; CDR3nt: TGCAGCGTTGAAATGGCTCAGGGGGCGAGCTCCTACGAGCAGTACTTC; CDR3aa: CSVEMAQGASSYEQYF
d_gene: TRBD2; j_gene: TRBJ2-3; v_gene: TRBV12-5; abundance: NA; CDR3nt: TGTGCTAGTGGCCGGACTAGCGGGAGTTGTGTGGCAGATACGCAGTATTTT; CDR3aa: CASGRTSGSCVADTQYF
d_gene: NA; j_gene: TRBJ2-1; v_gene: TRBV4-3; abundance: few; CDR3nt: TGCGCCAGCAGCCAAGGGGGGGGGCTGAAGGGTGAGCAGTTCTTC; CDR3aa: CASSQGGGLKGEQFF
d_gene: TRBD1; j_gene: TRBJ1-1; v_gene: TRBV4-1; abundance: NA; CDR3nt: TGCGCCAGCAGCCAAGAGGGCGGACAGGGGGCGGCGAACACTGAAGCTTTCTTT; CDR3aa: CASSQEGGQGAANTEAFF
d_gene: NA; j_gene: TRBJ2-2; v_gene: TRBV19; abundance: NA; CDR3nt: TGTGCCAGTATGGTGACTCCATTCACCGGGGAGCTGTTTTTT; CDR3aa: CASMVTPFTGELFF
d_gene: NA; j_gene: TRBJ1-1; v_gene: TRBV27; abundance: NA; CDR3nt: TGTGCCAGCAGTTTAAGTAAGGTCCCGGGCACTGAAGCTTTCTTT; CDR3aa: CASSLSKVPGTEAFF
d_gene: NA; j_gene: TRBJ1-5; v_gene: TRBV19; abundance: NA; CDR3nt: TGTGCCAGTAGTATCGTCGGGGTAGATCAGCCCCAGCATTTT; CDR3aa: CASSIVGVDQPQHF
d_gene: NA; j_gene: TRBJ2-7; v_gene: TRBV11-2; abundance: NA; CDR3nt: TGTGCCAGCAGCGCGGACTACGAGCAGTACTTC; CDR3aa: CASSADYEQYF
d_gene: NA; j_gene: TRBJ2-7; v_gene: TRBV7-9; abundance: NA; CDR3nt: TGTGCCAGCAGCTTAGAGGCCAACCGGACAGACGATGGGCCCTACGAGCAGTACTTC; CDR3aa: CASSLEANRTDDGPYEQYF
d_gene: NA; j_gene: TRBJ2-1; v_gene: TRBV4-3; abundance: NA; CDR3nt: TGCGCCAGCAGCCAAGACGAGCGGGCCCCCTACAATGAGCAGTTCTTC; CDR3aa: CASSQDERAPYNEQFF
d_gene: NA; j_gene: TRBJ2-2; v_gene: TRBV11-2; abundance: NA; CDR3nt: TGTGCCAGCAGCTTAGACGCCCTAGAAGCGGGACACCACGGGGAGCTGTTTTTT; CDR3aa: CASSLDALEAGHHGELFF
d_gene: TRBD2; j_gene: TRBJ2-7; v_gene: TRBV28; abundance: NA; CDR3nt: TGTGCCAGCAGTTTAGGACTAGCGGGAGAACAGGAAGGCGAGCAGTACTTC; CDR3aa: CASSLGLAGEQEGEQYF
d_gene: NA; j_gene: TRBJ1-2; v_gene: TRBV6-1; abundance: few; CDR3nt: TGTGCCAGCAGTGAACGGGGGAGGGTCACCCTTAGAAGTTATGGCTACACCTTC; CDR3aa: CASSERGRVTLRSYGYTF
d_gene: TRBD1; j_gene: TRBJ2-7; v_gene: TRBV28; abundance: few; CDR3nt: TGTGCCAGGTTCGGACAGGGTTTCCACGAGCAGTACTTC; CDR3aa: CARFGQGFHEQYF
d_gene: TRBD2; j_gene: TRBJ2-5; v_gene: TRBV27; abundance: NA; CDR3nt: TGTGCCAGCAGTTTAGCCGGACTAGCGGGAGTGGAGACCCAGTACTTC; CDR3aa: CASSLAGLAGVETQYF
d_gene: TRBD2; j_gene: TRBJ2-7; v_gene: TRBV7-2; abundance: NA; CDR3nt: TGTGCCAGCGCCTCCCGGACTAGCGGGTTCTACGAGCAGTACTTC; CDR3aa: CASASRTSGFYEQYF
d_gene: TRBD2; j_gene: TRBJ2-1; v_gene: TRBV30; abundance: once; CDR3nt: TGTGCCTGGAGTTTCCCTACCCCTAGCGGCCGCCACAATGAGCAGTTCTTC; CDR3aa: CAWSFPTPSGRHNEQFF
d_gene: NA; j_gene: TRBJ2-7; v_gene: TRBV4-1; abundance: NA; CDR3nt: TGCGCCAGCAGCTCCCGTCGGGGCCCGTTACAGGGAGTTACCTACGAGCAGTACTTC; CDR3aa: CASSSRRGPLQGVTYEQYF
d_gene: NA; j_gene: TRBJ2-7; v_gene: TRBV29-1; abundance: once; CDR3nt: TGCAGCGTCCCAGGACAGAACTACGAGCAGTACTTC; CDR3aa: CSVPGQNYEQYF
d_gene: NA; j_gene: TRBJ2-1; v_gene: TRBV27; abundance: NA; CDR3nt: TGTGCCAGCAGGACTACTCCCTACAATGAGCAGTTCTTC; CDR3aa: CASRTTPYNEQFF
d_gene: NA; j_gene: TRBJ2-2; v_gene: TRBV27; abundance: few; CDR3nt: TGTGCCAGCAGTCCGACTGAGAACACCGGGGAGCTGTTTTTT; CDR3aa: CASSPTENTGELFF
d_gene: NA; j_gene: TRBJ2-3; v_gene: TRBV5-4; abundance: NA; CDR3nt: TGTGCCAGCAGCTTGTATCGGACAACCAACACAGATACGCAGTATTTT; CDR3aa: CASSLYRTTNTDTQYF
d_gene: TRBD2; j_gene: TRBJ2-3; v_gene: TRBV28; abundance: NA; CDR3nt: TGTGCCAGCAGCCGACTAGCGGAACCCACAGATACGCAGTATTTT; CDR3aa: CASSRLAEPTDTQYF
d_gene: NA; j_gene: TRBJ2-5; v_gene: TRBV7-9; abundance: few; CDR3nt: TGTGCCAGCAGCTTGGTGGGGCCCCCCCAAGAGACCCAGTACTTC; CDR3aa: CASSLVGPPQETQYF
d_gene: NA; j_gene: TRBJ2-5; v_gene: TRBV7-3; abundance: NA; CDR3nt: TGTGCCAGCAGCAAATTCACTAGACGCCAAGAGACCCAGTACTTC; CDR3aa: CASSKFTRRQETQYF
d_gene: TRBD2; j_gene: TRBJ2-7; v_gene: TRBV9; abundance: few; CDR3nt: TGTGCCAGCAGCGTAGGGAGCGGGAGCTATCAACCGGACTACGAGCAGTACTTC; CDR3aa: CASSVGSGSYQPDYEQYF
d_gene: NA; j_gene: TRBJ2-3; v_gene: TRBV27; abundance: NA; CDR3nt: TGTGCCAGCAGTGACTGGCGGGAACGGGCAGATACGCAGTATTTT; CDR3aa: CASSDWRERADTQYF
d_gene: NA; j_gene: TRBJ2-5; v_gene: TRBV29-1; abundance: NA; CDR3nt: TGCAGCGTTGAAGAGTTTGGCGGGGCCCGGACCCAGTACTTC; CDR3aa: CSVEEFGGARTQYF
d_gene: TRBD2; j_gene: TRBJ2-1; v_gene: TRBV15; abundance: NA; CDR3nt: TGTGCCACCAGCAGAGCCCTAGCGGGTTTACAAGTCAATGAGCAGTTCTTC; CDR3aa: CATSRALAGLQVNEQFF
d_gene: TRBD2; j_gene: TRBJ2-2; v_gene: TRBV11-2; abundance: NA; CDR3nt: TGTGCCAGCAGCTCCGGGACTAGCGGGAGTCATCCGACCGGGGAGCTGTTTTTT; CDR3aa: CASSSGTSGSHPTGELFF
d_gene: TRBD2; j_gene: TRBJ2-3; v_gene: TRBV5-6; abundance: few; CDR3nt: TGTGCCAGCAGCTCCGAGGGGGTAGCGGGGCACACAGATACGCAGTATTTT; CDR3aa: CASSSEGVAGHTDTQYF
d_gene: TRBD2; j_gene: TRBJ2-5; v_gene: TRBV28; abundance: few; CDR3nt: TGTGCCAGCAGTTTCCGGCTCGGGACGGGGGGGGAGACCCAGTACTTC; CDR3aa: CASSFRLGTGGETQYF
d_gene: NA; j_gene: TRBJ2-7; v_gene: TRBV25-1; abundance: NA; CDR3nt: TGTGCCAGCAGGGGCCGGGACACATCCTACGAGCAGTACTTC; CDR3aa: CASRGRDTSYEQYF
d_gene: TRBD2; j_gene: TRBJ2-3; v_gene: TRBV14; abundance: NA; CDR3nt: TGTGCCAGCAGCCCAGGAATAGCGGGAGGCACAGATACGCAGTATTTT; CDR3aa: CASSPGIAGGTDTQYF
d_gene: TRBD1; j_gene: TRBJ2-2; v_gene: TRBV27; abundance: NA; CDR3nt: TGTGCCAGCAGTCCGCATTGGACAGGGAGCACCGGGGAGCTGTTTTTT; CDR3aa: CASSPHWTGSTGELFF
d_gene: NA; j_gene: TRBJ1-2; v_gene: TRBV6-1; abundance: NA; CDR3nt: TGTGCCAGCAGTGAAGAGACAGGTCATGGCTACACCTTC; CDR3aa: CASSEETGHGYTF
d_gene: NA; j_gene: TRBJ2-3; v_gene: TRBV12-5; abundance: NA; CDR3nt: TGTGCTAGTGGTTTGGGGGGCCTCGGGGATACGCAGTATTTT; CDR3aa: CASGLGGLGDTQYF
d_gene: NA; j_gene: TRBJ1-2; v_gene: TRBV29-1; abundance: NA; CDR3nt: TGCAGCGTTGAAGATCTGAATCTGGCAGGGACTAACTATGGCTACACCTTC; CDR3aa: CSVEDLNLAGTNYGYTF
d_gene: NA; j_gene: TRBJ2-5; v_gene: TRBV18; abundance: NA; CDR3nt: TGTGCCAGCTCACCGCAGGGGCGTTGGGAGACCCAGTACTTC; CDR3aa: CASSPQGRWETQYF
d_gene: NA; j_gene: TRBJ2-3; v_gene: TRBV15; abundance: once; CDR3nt: TGTGCCACCAGCAGAGATCGATCGGGGGTCACAGATACGCAGTATTTT; CDR3aa: CATSRDRSGVTDTQYF
d_gene: NA; j_gene: TRBJ2-7; v_gene: TRBV27; abundance: NA; CDR3nt: TGTGCCAGCAGTCCTTCAGGGTGGCGGTACTTC; CDR3aa: CASSPSGWRYF
d_gene: TRBD1; j_gene: TRBJ1-2; v_gene: TRBV5-1; abundance: NA; CDR3nt: TGCGCCAGCAGCTTGGGGGCAGGGGGCCCCTATGGCTACACCTTC; CDR3aa: CASSLGAGGPYGYTF
d_gene: TRBD2; j_gene: TRBJ2-3; v_gene: TRBV2; abundance: NA; CDR3nt: TGTGCCAGCAGCGCGACTAGCGGGGCCCTAGGAAACACAGATACGCAGTATTTT; CDR3aa: CASSATSGALGNTDTQYF
d_gene: NA; j_gene: TRBJ2-1; v_gene: TRBV10-1; abundance: few; CDR3nt: TGCGCCAGCAGTGAGCTAGGTTTTGAGCAGTTCTTC; CDR3aa: CASSELGFEQFF
d_gene: TRBD1; j_gene: TRBJ2-3; v_gene: TRBV6-5; abundance: NA; CDR3nt: TGTGCCAGGCCGGGACAGGGGTGCACAGATACGCAGTATTTT; CDR3aa: CARPGQGCTDTQYF